A selection of T cell receptor beta chains follows, all from one sample in a study of cytomegalovirus exposure and HLA in healthy donors. The repertoire was sequenced with immunoSEQ multiplex PCR; TCRdb's copy has only in-frame clones and lacks some. Here the sample table reports 130,000 or so clones. Material for sequencing was PBMCs. These receptor sequences come from a woman under 30 in good health and CMV-seronegative. CDR3s include the opening cysteine and the closing phenylalanine or tryptophan.

v_gene: TRBV7-6; j_gene: TRBJ2-7; CDR3aa: CASSPLAGGYQHEQYF
v_gene: TRBV30; j_gene: TRBJ1-5; CDR3aa: CAWSTGGGSNQPQHF
v_gene: TRBV10-3; j_gene: TRBJ1-1; CDR3aa: CAISEGRGLNTEAFF
v_gene: TRBV5-6; j_gene: TRBJ1-1; CDR3aa: CASSSHGDRDRATEAFF
v_gene: TRBV12-5; j_gene: TRBJ1-1; CDR3aa: CASGLAAGAMNTEAFF
v_gene: TRBV2; j_gene: TRBJ1-4; CDR3aa: CASSETRAEKLFF
v_gene: TRBV7-2; j_gene: TRBJ1-2; CDR3aa: CASSSRTGHDGYTF
v_gene: TRBV28; j_gene: TRBJ2-1; CDR3aa: CASSLAQRINEQFF
v_gene: TRBV4-3; j_gene: TRBJ1-1; CDR3aa: CASRHRGRTEAFF
v_gene: TRBV19; j_gene: TRBJ2-1; CDR3aa: CASSPRLASSYNEQFF
v_gene: TRBV9; j_gene: TRBJ1-1; CDR3aa: CASSLDRLNTEAFF
v_gene: TRBV7-9; j_gene: TRBJ1-2; CDR3aa: CASSFGTDGYTF
v_gene: TRBV11-2; j_gene: TRBJ2-1; CDR3aa: CASSLEGREGVDEQFF
v_gene: TRBV7-2; j_gene: TRBJ1-1; CDR3aa: CASSLALGLSWRNTEAFF
v_gene: TRBV7-8; j_gene: TRBJ1-1; CDR3aa: CASSLGPGQGAFF
v_gene: TRBV11-3; j_gene: TRBJ2-1; CDR3aa: CASSSRTSGSGEQFF